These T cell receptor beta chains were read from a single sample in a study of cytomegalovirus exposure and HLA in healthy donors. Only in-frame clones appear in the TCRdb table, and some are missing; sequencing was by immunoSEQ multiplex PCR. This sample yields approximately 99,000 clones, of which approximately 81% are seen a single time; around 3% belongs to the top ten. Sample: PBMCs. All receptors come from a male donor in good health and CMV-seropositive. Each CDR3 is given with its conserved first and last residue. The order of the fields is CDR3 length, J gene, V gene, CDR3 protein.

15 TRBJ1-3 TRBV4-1 CASSQAGVGGNTIYF
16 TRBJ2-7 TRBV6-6 CASSPWSSGGYYEQYF
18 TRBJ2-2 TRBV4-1 CASSPSQTRGMNTGELFF
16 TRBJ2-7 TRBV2 CASSEVKGGVLYEQYF
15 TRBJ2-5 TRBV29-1 CSVASGGRVGETQYF
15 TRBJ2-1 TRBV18 CASSPGTGTYNEQFF
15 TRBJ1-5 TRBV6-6 CASKGQDHSNQPQHF
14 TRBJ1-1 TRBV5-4 CASSLTGDPGPAFF
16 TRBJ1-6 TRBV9 CASSRLRDRVNSPLHF
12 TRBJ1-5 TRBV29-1 CSVRDINQPQHF
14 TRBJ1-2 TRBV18 CASSPQGEPYGYTF
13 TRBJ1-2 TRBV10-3 CAISESTGYGYTF
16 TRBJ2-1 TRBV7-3 CASSLRGTSVDNEQFF
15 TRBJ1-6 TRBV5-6 CASSGWTGYNSPLHF
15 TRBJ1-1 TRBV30 CAWSVLEGMNTEAFF
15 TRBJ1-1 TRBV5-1 CASSLYSGVNTEAFF
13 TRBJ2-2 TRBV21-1 CASSKEPTGELFF
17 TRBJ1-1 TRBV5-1 CASSLWLGGQDYTEAFF
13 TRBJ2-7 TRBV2 CASNRDINYEQYF
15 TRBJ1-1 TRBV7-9 CASSLPGRGNTEAFF
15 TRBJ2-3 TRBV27 CASSFSESRTDTQYF
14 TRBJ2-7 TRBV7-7 CASSRGPAQYEQYF
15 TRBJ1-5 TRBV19 CASSIAEGGNQPQHF
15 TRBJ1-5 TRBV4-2 CASSQGAESNQPQHF
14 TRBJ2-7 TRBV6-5 CASSYRQRGYEQYF
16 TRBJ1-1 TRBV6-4 CASSPNPTGTGAEAFF
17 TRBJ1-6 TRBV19 CASSTLSARSYNSPLHF
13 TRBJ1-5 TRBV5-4 CASSLKGAQPQHF
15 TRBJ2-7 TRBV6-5 CASRSQGARFYEQYF
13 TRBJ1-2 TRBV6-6 CASSPSGGYGYTF
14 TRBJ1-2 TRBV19 CASSTGQAEYGYTF
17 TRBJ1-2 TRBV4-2 CASSQGTGTLRAYGYTF
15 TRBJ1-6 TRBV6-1 CASSLWTGTDSPLHF
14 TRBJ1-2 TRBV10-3 CAITGTGGGYGYTF
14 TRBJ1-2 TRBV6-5 CASSYSGQGGGYTF
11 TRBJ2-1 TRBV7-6 CASSLVDEQFF
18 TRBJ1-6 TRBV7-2 CASSPGPGRGSYNSPLHF
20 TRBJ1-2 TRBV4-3 CASSQERDRGQGRSVYGYTF
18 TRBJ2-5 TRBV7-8 CASSYTGRGGSGAETQYF
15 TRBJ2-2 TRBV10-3 CAITPGRTNTGELFF
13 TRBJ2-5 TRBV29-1 CSVRTGSGETQYF
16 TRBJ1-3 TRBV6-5 CASSYSGGGGGNTIYF
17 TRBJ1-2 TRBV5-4 CASSLLESVRPRYGYTF
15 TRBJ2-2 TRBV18 CASSPRSINTGELFF
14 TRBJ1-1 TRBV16 CASTWDRVNTEAFF
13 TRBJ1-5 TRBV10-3 CAIRGQGNQPQHF
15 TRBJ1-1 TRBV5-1 CASSQLGATGAAAFF
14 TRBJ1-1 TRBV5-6 CASSLQALNTEAFF
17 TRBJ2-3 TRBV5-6 CASSLSFSRGFTDTQYF
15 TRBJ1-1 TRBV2 CASSVEGPTNTEAFF
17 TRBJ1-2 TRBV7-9 CSSSLLSRTGLNYGYTF
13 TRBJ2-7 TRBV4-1 CASSQDPGFEQYF
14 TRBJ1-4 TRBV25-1 CASSDPGHTGKLFF
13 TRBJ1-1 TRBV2 CASSQTQNTEAFF
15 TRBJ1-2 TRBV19 CASSIDRAGNYGYTF
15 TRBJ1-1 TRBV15 CATSSEQGQNTEAFF
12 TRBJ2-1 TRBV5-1 CASRTGFNEQFF
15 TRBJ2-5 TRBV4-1 CASSQLRDRQETQYF
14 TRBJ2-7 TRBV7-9 CASSPPRGSYEQYF